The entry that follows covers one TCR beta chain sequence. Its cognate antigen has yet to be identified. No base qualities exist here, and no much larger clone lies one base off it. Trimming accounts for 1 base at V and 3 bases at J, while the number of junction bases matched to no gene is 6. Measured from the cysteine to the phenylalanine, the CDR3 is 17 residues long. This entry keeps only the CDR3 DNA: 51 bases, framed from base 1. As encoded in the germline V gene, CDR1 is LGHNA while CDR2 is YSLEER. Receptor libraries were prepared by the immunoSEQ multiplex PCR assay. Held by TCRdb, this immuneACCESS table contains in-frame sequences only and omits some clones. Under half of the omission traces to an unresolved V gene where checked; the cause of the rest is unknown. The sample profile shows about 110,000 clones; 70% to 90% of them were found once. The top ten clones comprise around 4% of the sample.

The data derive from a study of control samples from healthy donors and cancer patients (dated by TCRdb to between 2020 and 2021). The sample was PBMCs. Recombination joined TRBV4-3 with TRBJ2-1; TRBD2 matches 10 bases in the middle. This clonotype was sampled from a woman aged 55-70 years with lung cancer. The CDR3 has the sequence CASSQAPASGGYNEQFF. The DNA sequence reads TGCGCCAGCAGCCAAGCCCCCGCTAGCGGGGGCTACAATGAGCAGTTCTTC.